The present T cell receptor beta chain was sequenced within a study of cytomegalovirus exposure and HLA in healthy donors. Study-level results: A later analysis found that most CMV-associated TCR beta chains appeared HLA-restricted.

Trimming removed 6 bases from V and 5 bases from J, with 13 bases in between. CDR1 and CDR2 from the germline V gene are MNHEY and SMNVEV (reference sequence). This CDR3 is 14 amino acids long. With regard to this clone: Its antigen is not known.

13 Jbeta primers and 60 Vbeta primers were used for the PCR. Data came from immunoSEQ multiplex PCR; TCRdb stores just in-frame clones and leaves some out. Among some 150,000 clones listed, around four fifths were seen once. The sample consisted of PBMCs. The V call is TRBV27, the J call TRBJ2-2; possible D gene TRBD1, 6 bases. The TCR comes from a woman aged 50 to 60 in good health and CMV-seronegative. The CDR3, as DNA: TGTGCCAGCAGCCGCTGGGGGCTTACCGGGGAGCTGTTTTTT. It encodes CASSRWGLTGELFF.